This TCR beta chain was found in a study of T cells in Graves' hyperthyroidism and ophthalmopathy. Study-wide results and caveats: Among thyroid clonotypes expanded above 0.001, most also appeared in blood.

RNA transcripts served as the template for amplifying TCR beta CDR3 regions. First-round RT-PCR of the TCR CDR3 relied on the HTBI primer set. Using its own MiXCR run on the multiplex PCR reads, TCRdb lists one record per CDR3 protein. The sample lists roughly 520,000 distinct CDR3 sequences, around 24% occurring once. Regarding this clonotype: Its target is not known.

Patients showing uncontrolled infection, other autoimmune disease, pregnancy or lactation were ineligible. Clinicians diagnosed patients from clinical symptoms, serum thyroxine and TRAb, thyroid ultrasound and orbital computed tomography. Fresh peripheral blood, more than 8 ml of it, supplied the PBMCs. This receptor was identified in a woman aged 25 to 39 with Graves' ophthalmopathy. Sequencing was performed on blood.

The CDR3 spells CASSFGRQGDTEAFF. In DNA form, the CDR3 reads TGTGCCAGCAGTTTCGGGAGACAGGGTGACACTGAAGCTTTCTTT. This sequence joins TRBV28 and TRBJ1-1; TRBD1 matches at 7 bases. Germline lookup yields CDR1 MDHEN and CDR2 SYDVKM. This CDR3 contains 15 residues. Trimming took 3 bases from V and 3 from J; bases not matched to a gene: 7. Full variable domain (outside the CDR3, taken from reference TRBV28 and TRBJ1-1): DVKVTQSSRYLVKRTGEKVFLECVQDMDHENMFWYRQDPGLGLRLIYFSYDVKMKEKGDIPEGYSVSREKKERFSLILESASTNQTSMYLCASSFGRQGDTEAFFGQGTRLTVV.